The T cell receptor (beta chain) under discussion was sequenced for a study of T cell responses to AZD1222 COVID-19 vaccine. Study-wide points: Among spike-specific TCRs, nearly half reportedly target unmutated variant regions. White British people made up most donors, females outnumbered males, and clonal diversity was possibly underestimated. Spike-specific TCR breadth and depth went up after people got two AZD1222 doses. Across the whole spike, CD4 TCRs peaked at regions 160-218 and 743-854.

A note on this clone: Antigen: not known.

Assay used: immunoSEQ multiplex PCR; TCRdb lists only in-frame clones, some missing. The table lists some 130,000 clones, approximately 93% of them singletons. After removal of 4 bases from V and 2 bases from J, the junction contained 6 bases not matched to a gene. Germline values: CDR1 LGHNA, CDR2 YNFKEQ. This CDR3 has 15 amino acids. The source is an adult in good health. The sample consisted of peripheral blood, taken on day 0 of AZD1222 vaccination. This sequence joins TRBV4-2 and TRBJ2-7; the match to TRBD1 covers 9 bases. This chain's CDR3 is CASSPAGQGPYEQYF. DNA for the CDR3: TGTGCCAGCAGCCCAGCCGGACAGGGGCCCTACGAGCAGTACTTC.